These T cell receptor beta chains were read from a single sample in a study of T cell responses to AZD1222 COVID-19 vaccine. Using immunoSEQ multiplex PCR, the repertoire was profiled, and TCRdb retains in-frame clones only, with some absent. Here the sample spans about 190,000 clones, over 80% being singletons. This specimen consisted of peripheral blood, obtained on day 0 of AZD1222 vaccination. The source of these receptors is an adult in good health. Each CDR3 is given with its conserved first and last residue. The D gene is left open where the match is weak. Clone size is not always given. Where it is, it says once, few, many or a class for expanded clones.

TRBV6-5	once	TRBJ1-3	.	CASSYKPGSGNTIYF	TGTGCCAGCAGTTACAAGCCAGGCTCTGGAAACACCATATATTTT
TRBV11-2	.	TRBJ2-7	.	CASSLTQGPGYEQYF	TGTGCCAGCAGCTTAACCCAGGGCCCTGGCTACGAGCAGTACTTC
TRBV28	.	TRBJ1-2	TRBD1	CASSSHGQGYGYTF	TGTGCCAGCAGTTCCCATGGACAGGGCTACGGCTACACCTTC
TRBV6-6	.	TRBJ1-6	TRBD1	CASSPGQGFGSPLHF	TGTGCCAGCAGCCCAGGACAGGGCTTTGGTTCACCCCTCCACTTT
TRBV18	few	TRBJ2-5	.	CASSPRAGSGQETQYF	TGTGCCAGCTCACCACGGGCAGGGTCGGGCCAAGAGACCCAGTACTTC
TRBV19	.	TRBJ1-1	.	CASSRQWNTEAFF	TGTGCCAGTAGTAGACAGTGGAACACTGAAGCTTTCTTT
TRBV4-1	.	TRBJ2-1	.	CASSQDPAFNEQFF	TGCGCCAGCAGCCAAGATCCAGCATTCAATGAGCAGTTCTTC
TRBV10-3	.	TRBJ1-3	.	CAISGGFGGNTIYF	TGTGCCATCAGTGGGGGGTTTGGTGGAAACACCATATATTTT
TRBV18	few	TRBJ1-4	TRBD1	CASSRQGTNEKLFF	TGTGCCAGCTCACGACAGGGGACTAATGAAAAACTGTTTTTT
TRBV5-1	.	TRBJ2-5	TRBD2	CASSLTPSGRQETQYF	TGCGCCAGCAGCTTGACTCCTAGCGGGAGACAAGAGACCCAGTACTTC
TRBV5-6	.	TRBJ1-2	TRBD1	CASSLAGTGGYTF	TGTGCCAGCAGCTTGGCCGGGACAGGAGGCTACACCTTC
TRBV3-1/TRBV3-2	.	TRBJ1-1	.	CASSQGTPTEAFF	TGTGCCAGCAGCCAAGGGACCCCCACTGAAGCTTTCTTT
TRBV3-1/TRBV3-2	.	TRBJ2-1	TRBD2	CASSQAQTSGDRNEQFF	TGTGCCAGCAGCCAAGCCCAGACTAGCGGTGATCGCAATGAGCAGTTCTTC
TRBV18	.	TRBJ1-1	.	CASSPGAVAGTEAFF	TGTGCCAGCTCACCGGGGGCAGTAGCGGGCACTGAAGCTTTCTTT
TRBV28	.	TRBJ1-1	.	CASRLILDLNTEAFF	TGTGCCAGCAGACTGATCCTCGACCTGAACACTGAAGCTTTCTTT
TRBV2	.	TRBJ1-6	.	CASRGDSPLHF	TGTGCCAGCAGGGGAGATTCACCCCTCCACTTT
TRBV5-8	once	TRBJ2-4	.	CASSLFRRAKNIQYF	TGTGCCAGCAGCTTGTTTCGAAGAGCCAAAAACATTCAGTACTTC
TRBV2	.	TRBJ1-5	.	CASSSLQGDQPQHF	TGTGCCAGCAGTAGTCTACAGGGAGATCAGCCCCAGCATTTT
TRBV7-2	.	TRBJ1-3	.	CASRTLSSGNTIYF	TGTGCCAGCAGGACTCTGAGCTCTGGAAACACCATATATTTT
TRBV12-3/TRBV12-4	once	TRBJ1-5	.	CASSLGDQPQHF	TGTGCCAGCAGTTTAGGGGATCAGCCCCAGCATTTT
TRBV4-1	.	TRBJ1-2	.	CASSHSKGGVNYGYTF	TGCGCCAGCAGCCATTCAAAGGGGGGTGTGAACTATGGCTACACCTTC
TRBV15	.	TRBJ2-7	.	CATRYGAKDEQYF	TGTGCCACCAGATATGGGGCTAAAGACGAGCAGTACTTC
TRBV18	once	TRBJ2-1	.	CASSPTPVPTIDNEQFF	TGTGCCAGCTCACCTACTCCCGTTCCCACGATCGACAATGAGCAGTTCTTC
TRBV7-3	.	TRBJ1-5	.	CASSSYRDQPQHF	TGTGCCAGCAGCTCATACAGGGATCAGCCCCAGCATTTT
TRBV7-9	.	TRBJ1-3	.	CASSWDTASGNTIYF	TGTGCCAGCAGCTGGGACACCGCCTCTGGAAACACCATATATTTT
TRBV5-5	.	TRBJ1-2	.	CASSLDYGYTF	TGTGCCAGCAGTTTGGACTATGGCTACACCTTC
TRBV5-1	.	TRBJ2-7	TRBD1	CASSLSPPGQAYEQYF	TGCGCCAGCAGCTTGAGCCCCCCGGGACAGGCCTACGAGCAGTACTTC
TRBV14	.	TRBJ2-6	.	CASSQGVRETGANVLTF	TGTGCCAGCAGCCAAGGGGTAAGGGAAACCGGGGCCAACGTCCTGACTTTC
TRBV25-1	.	TRBJ1-3	TRBD1	CASSFGTGTGNTIYF	TGTGCCAGCAGTTTCGGGACAGGGACTGGAAACACCATATATTTT
TRBV3-1/TRBV3-2	.	TRBJ2-5	.	CASSQDIRAREETQYF	TGTGCCAGCAGCCAAGATATTCGGGCCCGTGAAGAGACCCAGTACTTC
TRBV9	.	TRBJ1-6	TRBD1	CASSVDRVRDSPLHF	TGTGCCAGCAGCGTCGACAGGGTCAGGGATTCACCCCTCCACTTT
TRBV28	.	TRBJ1-1	TRBD1	CASSLVGDRSNTEAFF	TGTGCCAGCAGTTTGGTTGGGGACAGATCTAACACTGAAGCTTTCTTT
TRBV9	.	TRBJ1-3	.	CASSLVGAGPGNTIYF	TGTGCCAGCAGCCTGGTGGGGGCAGGGCCCGGAAACACCATATATTTT
TRBV13	.	TRBJ2-1	.	CASSLGGRSYEQFF	TGTGCCAGCAGCTTGGGGGGGCGCTCGTATGAGCAGTTCTTC
TRBV9	.	TRBJ2-1	TRBD2	CASSVAGGSYNEQFF	TGTGCCAGCAGCGTAGCGGGGGGTTCCTACAATGAGCAGTTCTTC
TRBV6-1	.	TRBJ1-1	.	CASSEGGAGRDEAFF	TGTGCCAGCAGTGAAGGGGGCGCAGGGCGAGATGAAGCTTTCTTT
TRBV7-9	.	TRBJ2-7	.	CASSLGGIYEQYF	TGTGCCAGCAGCTTAGGGGGCATCTACGAGCAGTACTTC
TRBV18	.	TRBJ1-2	TRBD1	CASSPTDRGVSYTF	TGTGCCAGCTCACCGACCGACAGGGGCGTTAGTTACACCTTC
TRBV3-1/TRBV3-2	.	TRBJ2-3	TRBD1	CASSQTEGAKYF	TGTGCCAGCAGCCAGACCGAGGGGGCGAAGTATTTT
TRBV27	.	TRBJ1-1	TRBD1	CASSWAGGAPEAFF	TGTGCCAGCAGTTGGGCAGGGGGGGCCCCTGAAGCTTTCTTT
TRBV7-9	.	TRBJ2-5	.	CASSLAGGTQYF	TGTGCCAGCAGCTTAGCGGGGGGGACCCAGTACTTC
TRBV11-3	.	TRBJ2-7	.	CASSFTGDSSYEQYF	TGTGCCAGCAGCTTTACGGGGGACTCCTCCTACGAGCAGTACTTC
TRBV6-5	.	TRBJ1-2	.	CASTAGIYGYTF	TGTGCCAGCACGGCCGGGATCTATGGCTACACCTTC
TRBV11-2	.	TRBJ2-3	TRBD1	CASSFGQGDTQYF	TGTGCCAGCAGCTTTGGACAGGGAGATACGCAGTATTTT
TRBV4-3	few	TRBJ1-1	TRBD1	CASSPIADRALGAFF	TGCGCCAGCAGTCCAATTGCGGACAGGGCACTCGGAGCTTTCTTT
TRBV24-1	.	TRBJ2-2	.	CATSDTGNTGELFF	TGTGCCACCAGTGATACAGGGAACACCGGGGAGCTGTTTTTT
TRBV14	.	TRBJ1-1	.	CASSQDEGGNTEAFF	TGTGCCAGCAGCCAAGATGAGGGGGGAAACACTGAAGCTTTCTTT
TRBV7-2	.	TRBJ2-7	TRBD1	CASSSYLGQGTDEQYF	TGTGCCAGCAGCTCCTACCTAGGACAGGGTACCGACGAGCAGTACTTC
TRBV19	.	TRBJ2-1	TRBD2	CASSKSGGEWDEQFF	TGTGCCAGTAGTAAAAGCGGGGGCGAGTGGGATGAGCAGTTCTTC
TRBV19	.	TRBJ1-5	TRBD1	CASRQGAAGQPQHF	TGTGCCAGCCGACAGGGGGCGGCGGGTCAGCCCCAGCATTTT
TRBV29-1	.	TRBJ1-1	.	CSVASPDLNTEAFF	TGCAGCGTTGCTTCTCCAGACTTGAACACTGAAGCTTTCTTT
TRBV19	.	TRBJ2-3	.	CASSIRQTDTQYF	TGTGCCAGTAGTATAAGACAGACAGATACGCAGTATTTT